These 17 T cell receptor beta chains originate from one sample sequenced in a study of T cells in Graves' hyperthyroidism and ophthalmopathy. RNA transcripts gave rise to amplified TCR beta CDR3 regions. In the first-round RT-PCR of the TCR CDR3, the HTBI primer set was used. TCRdb reprocessed the multiplex PCR reads with MiXCR, giving one entry per CDR3 protein. The sample includes 650,000 to 700,000 distinct CDR3 sequences, 15% to 20% of them seen just once. The material sequenced was blood. These TCRs come from a man between 45 and 60 years old with Graves' hyperthyroidism.

This clonotype was seen repeatedly, ten times or more. This chain links TRBV7-6 with TRBJ2-7; the D gene is possibly TRBD2 (5 bases). V was cut by 1 base and J by 3 bases, with 16 bases left in between. This CDR3 region has 16 residues. Germline V CDR1 and CDR2: SGHVS, FNYEAQ. CDR3 in DNA: TGTGCCAGCAGCTTAGTGAGGGCCGCCCCGAACTACGAGCAGTACTTC. This encodes CASSLVRAAPNYEQYF.

J is TRBJ2-1 and V is TRBV20-1, with TRBD2 identical over 9 bases. The CDR3 length is 16 residues. The V gene's germline CDR1 is DFQATT and CDR2 SNEGSKA (reference sequence). V was pared by 0 bases and J by 5 bases, with 8 bases of the junction left unmatched. The CDR3 is CSARDPREGPDNEQFF. Here the CDR3 DNA reads TGCAGTGCTAGAGATCCGCGGGAGGGTCCTGACAATGAGCAGTTCTTC.

This clonotype was picked up a small number of times. V gene TRBV7-8 combines with J gene TRBJ1-6; no clear D. V lost 2 bases to trimming and J lost 9 bases, with 8 bases between them. The CDR3 spans 13 residues. Germline V gene lookup returns CDR1 SGHVS and CDR2 FQNEAQ. This CDR3 reads CASSLQEGSPLHF. The CDR3 DNA reads as TGTGCCAGCAGCTTACAGGAAGGTTCACCCCTCCACTTT.

V gene TRBV4-3 combines with J gene TRBJ2-2; weak D call: TRBD2 (6 bases). Per the germline V gene, CDR1 is LGHNA and CDR2 is YSLEER. CDR3 length equals 16 residues. Trimming shortened V by 0 bases and J by 7 bases, and 15 bases separated the two germline ends. CDR3 residues: CASSQDRLARGGELFF. CDR3 bases: TGCGCCAGCAGCCAAGATCGGCTAGCGAGGGGCGGGGAGCTGTTTTTT.

A word on this clonotype: No conserved phenylalanine or tryptophan is present at the end of the CDR3, so a read error is the likely explanation. For the CDR3, the DNA is TGTGCCAGCAGCCCTGGATTGCGGATCACTGAAGCTTTCCTT. Translating it yields CASSPGLRITEAFL. This rearrangement joins TRBV13 to TRBJ1-1; unclear D gene. Germline V gene data show CDR1 as PRHDT and CDR2 as FYEKMQ (reference sequence). The CDR3 sequence is 14 residues long. Between the trimmed V and J ends, which lost 5 bases and 4 bases, there was a span of 14 bases.

This clonotype was recorded at least ten times. The chain has TRBV28 and TRBJ2-7; D unresolved. Trimming removed 1 base at V and 1 base at J, with 11 bases between. Germline CDR1 MDHEN, CDR2 SYDVKM. CDR3 length: 15 residues. CDR3 sequence: CASSLYGEPSYEQYF. Here the CDR3 DNA reads TGTGCCAGCAGTTTATACGGAGAGCCGTCCTACGAGCAGTACTTC.

The CDR3 DNA sequence: TGTGCCAGCAGCTTTTCAGGGGGGCGTCAGCCCCAGCATTTT. The encoded protein is CASSFSGGRQPQHF. This chain joins TRBV7-6 and TRBJ1-5, with TRBD1 matching over 7 bases. CDR1 is SGHVS, CDR2 FNYEAQ, per germline. The CDR3 sequence is 14 residues long. V dropped 3 bases and J dropped 6; count of bases not matched to a gene: 5.

The gene calls are TRBV12-3 or TRBV12-4 and TRBJ2-5, with D tentatively TRBD2 (5 bases). The CDR3 spans 11 residues. Trimming pared 6 bases from V and 14 bases from J, leaving 16 bases between. CDR3 in DNA: TGTGCCAGCAGCTACAATGGCGGGTTATACTTC. Translating gives CASSYNGGLYF.

The gene calls are TRBV4-1 and TRBJ2-7; no clear D. The germline V and J ends were trimmed by 4 bases and 5 bases, with 18 bases remaining between them. The CDR3 has 15 residues. Germline values: CDR1 MGHRA, CDR2 YSYEKL. The CDR3 region is CASSRFAGYSDEQYF. In DNA, the CDR3 is TGCGCCAGCAGCCGATTTGCCGGGTACTCGGACGAGCAGTACTTC.

The table lists this clonotype with many counts. This chain's CDR3 is CASSLEAVDYGYTF. CDR3 DNA sequence: TGTGCCAGCAGCCTCGAGGCCGTCGACTATGGCTACACCTTC. V is TRBV7-9 and J is TRBJ1-2; no definite D call. The length of the CDR3 is 14 residues. With 5 bases removed from V and 3 bases from J, the gap between germline ends came to 13 bases. Germline CDR1 SEHNR, CDR2 FQNEAQ (reference sequence).

This clonotype was observed many times. The DNA of the CDR3 is TGTGCCAGCAGTTACCGACATGGCGAGCAGTTCTTC. Translating gives CASSYRHGEQFF. J is TRBJ2-1 and V is TRBV27; no clear D gene. The germline V gene has CDR1 MNHEY and CDR2 SMNVEV (reference sequence). V lost 4 bases and J 10 bases, leaving 11 bases between the germline ends. This CDR3 is built from 12 residues.

The count of this clonotype is one. The chain has TRBV7-9 and TRBJ2-3; D gene unclear. Germline CDR1 and CDR2: SEHNR and FQNEAQ (reference sequence). This CDR3 comprises 15 residues. The germline V and J ends were trimmed by 5 bases and 4 bases, with 16 bases remaining between them. The CDR3 nucleotides read TGTGCCAGCAGCGTAGATGTGTTGCCCGCAGATACGCAGTATTTT. Translation: CASSVDVLPADTQYF.

This clonotype has ten or more counts. V and J are TRBV12-3 or TRBV12-4 and TRBJ2-1; TRBD2 agrees at 7 bases. The CDR3 spans 15 residues. With 7 bases clipped from V and 6 bases from J, the junction kept 12 bases outside the gene matches. CDR3 DNA sequence: TGTGCCAGCATACTTGGACTAGACGAAGCCAATGAGCAGTTCTTC. Translation gives CASILGLDEANEQFF.

Ten or more counts support this clonotype. The chain joins TRBV7-3 to TRBJ2-3; 8 bases line up with TRBD2. This CDR3 is 14 amino acids long. The germline V gene encodes CDR1 SGHTA and CDR2 FQGTGA. V lost 9 bases, J lost 5 bases, and 10 bases stayed unmatched. The CDR3 loop is CASTDAGLGDTQYF. CDR3 coding DNA: TGTGCCAGTACCGATGCGGGACTAGGAGATACGCAGTATTTT.

The chain couples TRBV30 to TRBJ1-5; D not certain. Germline lookup yields CDR1 GTSNPN and CDR2 SVGIG (reference sequence). The CDR3 extends over 13 amino acids. Trimming shortened V by 5 bases and J by 3 bases, and 11 bases separated the two germline ends. The CDR3 loop is CAWDTSVNQPQHF. CDR3 bases: TGTGCCTGGGATACCTCCGTCAATCAGCCCCAGCATTTT.

Ten or more counts support this clonotype. The CDR3: CASSRGGGEKLFF. The CDR3 coding sequence is TGTGCCAGCAGCCGAGGGGGGGGTGAAAAACTGTTTTTT. The chain recombines TRBV7-2 with TRBJ1-4; maybe TRBD1 (6 bases). This CDR3 region has 13 residues. Germline V gives CDR1 SGHTA, CDR2 FQGNSA. The germline V and J ends were trimmed by 5 bases and 7 bases, with 11 bases remaining between them.

This clonotype occurred many times. The CDR3 sequence is CAISESTRTGGKYQETQYF. CDR3 nucleotides: TGTGCCATCAGTGAGTCGACGAGGACAGGGGGAAAGTACCAAGAGACCCAGTACTTC. The chain employs TRBV10-3 and TRBJ2-5; 10 bases map to TRBD1. This CDR3 comprises 19 residues. Germline V gives CDR1 ENHRY, CDR2 SYGVKD. After removal of 0 bases from V and 0 bases from J, the junction contained 10 bases not matched to a gene.